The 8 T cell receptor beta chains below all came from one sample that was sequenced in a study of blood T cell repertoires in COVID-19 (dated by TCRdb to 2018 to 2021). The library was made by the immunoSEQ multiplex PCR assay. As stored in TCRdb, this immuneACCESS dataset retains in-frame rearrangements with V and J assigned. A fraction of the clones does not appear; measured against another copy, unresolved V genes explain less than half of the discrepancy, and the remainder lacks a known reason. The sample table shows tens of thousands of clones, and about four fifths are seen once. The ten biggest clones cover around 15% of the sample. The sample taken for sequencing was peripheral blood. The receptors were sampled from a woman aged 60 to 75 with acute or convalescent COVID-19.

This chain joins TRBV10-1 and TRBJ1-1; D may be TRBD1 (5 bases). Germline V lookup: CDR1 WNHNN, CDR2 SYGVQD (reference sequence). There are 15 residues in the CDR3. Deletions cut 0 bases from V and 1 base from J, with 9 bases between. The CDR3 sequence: CASSESAGWNTEAFF. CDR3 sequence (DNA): TGCGCCAGCAGTGAGTCGGCAGGGTGGAACACTGAAGCTTTCTTT.

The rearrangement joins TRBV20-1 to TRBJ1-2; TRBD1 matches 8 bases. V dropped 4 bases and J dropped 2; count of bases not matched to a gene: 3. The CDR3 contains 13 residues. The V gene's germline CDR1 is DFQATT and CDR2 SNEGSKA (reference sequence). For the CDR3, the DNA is TGCAGTGCTATTGACAGGGGCAACTATGGCTACACCTTC. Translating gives CSAIDRGNYGYTF.

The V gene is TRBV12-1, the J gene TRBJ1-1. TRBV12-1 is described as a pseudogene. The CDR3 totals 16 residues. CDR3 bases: TGTGCCAGCAGCTTTCTTGGTCATCAGAGCGGCACTGAAGCTTTCTTT. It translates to CASSFLGHQSGTEAFF.

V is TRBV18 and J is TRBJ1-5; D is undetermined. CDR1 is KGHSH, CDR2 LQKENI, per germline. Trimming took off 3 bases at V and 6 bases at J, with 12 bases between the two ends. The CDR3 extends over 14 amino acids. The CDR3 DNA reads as TGTGCCAGCTCACCGGGGAGGGCTGGTCAGCCCCAGCATTTT. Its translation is CASSPGRAGQPQHF. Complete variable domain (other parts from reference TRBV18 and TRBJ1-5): NAGVMQNPRHLVRRRGQEARLRCSPMKGHSHVYWYRQLPEEGLKFMVYLQKENIIDESGMPKERFSAEFPKEGPSILRIQQVVRGDSAAYFCASSPGRAGQPQHFGDGTRLSIL.

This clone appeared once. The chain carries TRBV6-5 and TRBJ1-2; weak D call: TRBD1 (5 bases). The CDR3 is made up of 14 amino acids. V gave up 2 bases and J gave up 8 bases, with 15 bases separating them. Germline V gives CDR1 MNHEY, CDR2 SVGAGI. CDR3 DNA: TGTGCCAGCAGTTACGACAGCCTCATAGGAGGCTACACCTTC. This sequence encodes CASSYDSLIGGYTF.

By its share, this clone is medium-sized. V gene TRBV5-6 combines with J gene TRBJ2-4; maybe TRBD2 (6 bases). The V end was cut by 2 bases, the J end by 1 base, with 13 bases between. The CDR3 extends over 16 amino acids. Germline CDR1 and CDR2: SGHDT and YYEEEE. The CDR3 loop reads CASSLSGSVAKNIQYF. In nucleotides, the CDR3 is TGTGCCAGCAGCTTATCCGGGAGTGTTGCCAAAAACATTCAGTACTTC.

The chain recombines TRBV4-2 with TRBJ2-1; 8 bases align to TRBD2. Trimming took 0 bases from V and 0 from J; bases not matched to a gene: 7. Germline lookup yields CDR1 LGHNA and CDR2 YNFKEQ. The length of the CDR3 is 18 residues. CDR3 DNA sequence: TGTGCCAGCAGCCAAGAAGCTAGCGGGTGGAGCTCCTACAATGAGCAGTTCTTC. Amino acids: CASSQEASGWSSYNEQFF.

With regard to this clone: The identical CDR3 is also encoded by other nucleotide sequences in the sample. The CDR3 region is CATSDPSGSSYNEQFF. In nucleotides, the CDR3 is TGTGCCACCAGTGACCCGAGCGGGAGCTCCTACAATGAGCAGTTCTTC. The chain is built from TRBV24-1 and TRBJ2-1, with 8 bases aligning to TRBD2. The V gene's germline CDR1 is KGHDR and CDR2 SFDVKD. The CDR3 has 16 residues. Losses at the gene ends were 4 bases for V and 0 bases for J; bases not matched to a gene: 4.